This paragraph covers one T cell receptor delta chain sequence. What it binds is not known. A far larger clone lies a single base away; this is likely a read error. Other DNA sequences from this sample encode an identical CDR3 as well. All 8 TRDV and 4 TRDJ genes were targeted in 32-plex amplification of genomic DNA. In around 3 barcoding PCR cycles, molecules received a 12-nucleotide UMI, then adapter PCR followed. TCRdb reanalyzed the multiplex PCR reads using CATT. Of some 5,300 delta-chain clones in the sample, 9.5% to 13% are singletons; the top ten hold approximately 51%. The source of the sample is a study of DNA immune sequencing with unique molecular identifiers. Overall study: γδ T cells were sorted from PBMC by fluorescence-activated cell sorting. Inputs: roughly 100 ng DNA from enriched γδ cells, about 1 ug from non-enriched PBMCs.

Trimming removed 4 bases from V and 1 base from J; junction bases left unmatched: 12. The V gene's germline CDR1 is GEAIGNYY and CDR2 EKD. The CDR3 covers 18 residues. General study points: TRDV2 with TRDJ1 was the commonest TRD rearrangement in healthy donors.

Sequencing was carried out using gamma-delta T cells enriched from blood buffy coat, or unenriched PBMCs (not recorded which). The chain joins TRDV2 to TRDJ1; 12 bases align to TRDD3. This TCR was sampled from a human donor in good health. The CDR3 is CACDVLGDTRDFTDKLIF. In DNA form, the CDR3 reads TGTGCCTGTGATGTTCTGGGGGATACGCGAGATTTCACCGATAAACTCATCTTT.